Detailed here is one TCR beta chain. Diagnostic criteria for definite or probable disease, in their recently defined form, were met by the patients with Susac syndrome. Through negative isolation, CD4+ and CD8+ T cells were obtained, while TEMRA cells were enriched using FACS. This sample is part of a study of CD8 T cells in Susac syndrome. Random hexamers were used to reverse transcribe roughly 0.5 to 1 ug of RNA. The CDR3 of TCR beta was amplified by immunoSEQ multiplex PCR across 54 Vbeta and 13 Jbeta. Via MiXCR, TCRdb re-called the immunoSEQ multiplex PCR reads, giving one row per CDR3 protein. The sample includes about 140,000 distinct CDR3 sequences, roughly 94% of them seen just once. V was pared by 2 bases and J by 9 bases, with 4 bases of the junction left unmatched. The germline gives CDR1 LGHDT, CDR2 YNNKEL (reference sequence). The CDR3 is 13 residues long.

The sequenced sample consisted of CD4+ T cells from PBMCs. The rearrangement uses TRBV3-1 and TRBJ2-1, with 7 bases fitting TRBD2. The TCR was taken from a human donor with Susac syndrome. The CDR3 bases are TGTGCCAGCAGCCAACACCCGGGAGGTGAGCAGTTCTTC. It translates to CASSQHPGGEQFF.